These T cell receptor beta chains were read from a single sample in a study of Graves' ophthalmopathy and Graves' hyperthyroidism. TCRdb re-called the multiplex PCR reads with MiXCR, one entry per CDR3 protein. The sample holds about 500,000 distinct CDR3 sequences, less than 40% seen once. Specimen: peripheral blood or thyroid tissue (not recorded which). These receptors originate from an adult man with Graves' hyperthyroidism. CDR3s include the opening cysteine and the closing phenylalanine or tryptophan. The order of the fields is D gene, CDR3 length, clone size, V gene, J gene, CDR3 protein, CDR3 DNA. D genes are given only for firm matches. Clone size, where shown, is once, few, many, or a class for clones that have expanded.

-	15	-	TRBV2	TRBJ2-3	CASSGGGANTDTQYF	TGTGCCAGCAGTGGAGGGGGGGCAAACACAGATACGCAGTATTTT
-	13	-	TRBV3-1	TRBJ2-5	CASSFHRKETQYF	TGTGCCAGCAGCTTCCACAGAAAAGAGACCCAGTACTTC
TRBD1	14	many	TRBV7-2	TRBJ1-2	CASSLATGGHGYTF	TGTGCCAGCAGCTTAGCGACAGGGGGCCATGGCTACACCTTC
TRBD2	16	few	TRBV11-2	TRBJ2-5	CASSTGASGRGETQYF	TGTGCCAGCAGCACCGGCGCTAGCGGGAGAGGGGAGACCCAGTACTTC
TRBD1	14	-	TRBV29-1	TRBJ2-7	CSVVGQGTSYEQYF	TGCAGCGTTGTCGGACAGGGGACCTCCTACGAGCAGTACTTC
-	13	few	TRBV6-4	TRBJ2-7	CASRRGRFYEQYF	TGTGCCAGCCGAAGGGGCCGCTTCTACGAGCAGTACTTC
-	14	many	TRBV4-1	TRBJ2-2	CASSKNRDTGELFF	TGCGCCAGCAGCAAGAACAGGGATACCGGGGAGCTGTTTTTT
-	13	-	TRBV7-9	TRBJ2-5	CASSLKWRETQYF	TGTGCCAGCAGCTTAAAATGGCGAGAGACCCAGTACTTC
TRBD2	16	-	TRBV7-2	TRBJ2-5	CASSAIGLAGSVTQYF	TGTGCCAGCAGCGCCATAGGGCTAGCGGGGTCAGTGACCCAGTACTTC
-	13	few	TRBV7-6	TRBJ1-1	CASSLLPGAEAFF	TGTGCCAGCAGCTTACTCCCGGGAGCGGAAGCTTTCTTT
-	15	once	TRBV4-1	TRBJ2-5	CASSQAFGGQETQYF	TGCGCCAGCAGCCAAGCATTCGGGGGACAAGAGACCCAGTACTTC
TRBD2	15	-	TRBV20-1	TRBJ2-2	CSARIAGGSTGELFF	TGCAGTGCCAGAATAGCGGGAGGTTCCACCGGGGAGCTGTTTTTT
TRBD1	14	-	TRBV11-2	TRBJ1-1	CASSLGTDGTEAFF	TGTGCCAGCAGCTTGGGGACAGATGGCACTGAAGCTTTCTTT
-	13	-	TRBV7-2	TRBJ1-2	CASSSRGYYGYTF	TGTGCCAGCTCGAGCAGGGGTTACTATGGCTACACCTTC
-	16	-	TRBV10-3	TRBJ2-7	CAIGDVTGSGNYEQYF	TGTGCCATCGGCGACGTTACCGGCTCTGGAAACTACGAGCAGTACTTC
-	16	many	TRBV9	TRBJ2-7	CASSVEPGATSYEQYF	TGTGCCAGCAGCGTAGAGCCGGGGGCTACCTCCTACGAGCAGTACTTC
-	14	-	TRBV7-9	TRBJ2-1	CASSPGGLDNEQFF	TGTGCCAGCAGCCCCGGTGGTCTGGACAATGAGCAGTTCTTC
TRBD1	14	many	TRBV15	TRBJ1-1	CATSKDRVNTEAFF	TGTGCCACCAGCAAGGACAGGGTTAACACTGAAGCTTTCTTT